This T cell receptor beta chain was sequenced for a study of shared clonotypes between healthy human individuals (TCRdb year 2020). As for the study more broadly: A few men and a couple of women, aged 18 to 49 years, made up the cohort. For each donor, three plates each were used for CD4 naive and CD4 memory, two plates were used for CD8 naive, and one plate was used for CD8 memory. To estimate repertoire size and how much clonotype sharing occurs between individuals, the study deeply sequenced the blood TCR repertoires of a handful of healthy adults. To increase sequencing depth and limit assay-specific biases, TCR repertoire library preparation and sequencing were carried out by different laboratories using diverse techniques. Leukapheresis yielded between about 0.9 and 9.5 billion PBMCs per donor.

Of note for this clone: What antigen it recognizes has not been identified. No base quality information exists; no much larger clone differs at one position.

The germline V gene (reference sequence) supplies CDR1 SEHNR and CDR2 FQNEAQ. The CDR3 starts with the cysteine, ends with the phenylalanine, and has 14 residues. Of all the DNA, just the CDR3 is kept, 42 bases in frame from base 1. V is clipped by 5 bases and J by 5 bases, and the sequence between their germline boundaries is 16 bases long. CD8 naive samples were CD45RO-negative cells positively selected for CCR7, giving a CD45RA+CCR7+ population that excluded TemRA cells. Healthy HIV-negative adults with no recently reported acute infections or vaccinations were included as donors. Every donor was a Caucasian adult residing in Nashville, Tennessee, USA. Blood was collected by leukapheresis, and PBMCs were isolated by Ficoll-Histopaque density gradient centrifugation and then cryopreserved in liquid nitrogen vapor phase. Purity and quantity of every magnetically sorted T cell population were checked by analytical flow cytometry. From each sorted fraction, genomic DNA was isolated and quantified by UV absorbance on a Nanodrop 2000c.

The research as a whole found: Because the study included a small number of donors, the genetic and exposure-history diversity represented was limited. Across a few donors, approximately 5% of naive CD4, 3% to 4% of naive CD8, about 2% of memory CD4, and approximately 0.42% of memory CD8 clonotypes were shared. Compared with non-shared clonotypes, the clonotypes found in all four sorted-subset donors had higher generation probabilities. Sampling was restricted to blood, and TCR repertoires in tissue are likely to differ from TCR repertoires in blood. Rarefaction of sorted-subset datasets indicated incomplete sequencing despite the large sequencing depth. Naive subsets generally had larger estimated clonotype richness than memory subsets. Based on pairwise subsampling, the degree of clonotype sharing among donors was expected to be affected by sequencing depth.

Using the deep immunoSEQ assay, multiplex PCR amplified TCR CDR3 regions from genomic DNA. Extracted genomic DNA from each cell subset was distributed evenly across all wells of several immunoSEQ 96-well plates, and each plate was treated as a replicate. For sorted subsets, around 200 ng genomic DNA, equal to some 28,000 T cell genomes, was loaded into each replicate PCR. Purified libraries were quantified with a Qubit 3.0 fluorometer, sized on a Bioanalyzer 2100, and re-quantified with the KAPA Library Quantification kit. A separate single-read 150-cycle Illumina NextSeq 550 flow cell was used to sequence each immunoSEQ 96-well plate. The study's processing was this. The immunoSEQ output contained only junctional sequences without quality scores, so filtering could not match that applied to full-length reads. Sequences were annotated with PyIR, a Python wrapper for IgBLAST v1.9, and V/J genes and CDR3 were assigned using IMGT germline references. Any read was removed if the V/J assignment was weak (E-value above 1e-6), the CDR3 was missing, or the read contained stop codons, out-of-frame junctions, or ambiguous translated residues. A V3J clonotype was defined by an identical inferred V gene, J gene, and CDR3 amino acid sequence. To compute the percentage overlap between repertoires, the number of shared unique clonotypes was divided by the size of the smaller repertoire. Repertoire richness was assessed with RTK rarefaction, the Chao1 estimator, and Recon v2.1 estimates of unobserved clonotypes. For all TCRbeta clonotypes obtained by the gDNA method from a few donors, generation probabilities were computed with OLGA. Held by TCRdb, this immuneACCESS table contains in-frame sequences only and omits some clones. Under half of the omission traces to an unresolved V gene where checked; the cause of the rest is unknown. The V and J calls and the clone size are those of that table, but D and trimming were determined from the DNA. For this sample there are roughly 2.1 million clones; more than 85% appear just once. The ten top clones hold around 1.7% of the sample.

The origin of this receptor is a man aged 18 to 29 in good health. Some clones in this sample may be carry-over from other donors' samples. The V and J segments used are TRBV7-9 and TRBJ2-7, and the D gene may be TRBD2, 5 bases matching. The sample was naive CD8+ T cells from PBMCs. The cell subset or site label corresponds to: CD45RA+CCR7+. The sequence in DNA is TGTGCCAGCAGCCTCGCGGGCACACAGAACGAGCAGTACTTC. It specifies CASSLAGTQNEQYF. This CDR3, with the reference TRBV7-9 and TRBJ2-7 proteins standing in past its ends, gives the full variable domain DTGVSQNPRHKITKRGQNVTFRCDPISEHNRLYWYRQTLGQGPEFLTYFQNEAQLEKSRLLSDRFSAERPKGSFSTLEIQRTEQGDSAMYLCASSLAGTQNEQYFGPGTRLTVT.